The 30 T cell receptor beta chains below come from one sample, sequenced in a study of blood T cell repertoires in COVID-19. Clones were sequenced by immunoSEQ multiplex PCR, and TCRdb holds only the in-frame ones, with some missing. The sample lists a few hundred thousand clones, roughly 84% seen once, with approximately 0.94% in the top ten. Sequencing used peripheral blood. The source of these receptors is a human donor with COVID-19, enrolled during active disease. The donor label of this sample is uncertain.

The chain carries TRBV6-6 and TRBJ1-3; D not resolved. In germline, CDR1 is MNHNY, CDR2 SVGAGI (reference sequence). Trimming cost V 5 bases and J 1 base, with 9 bases left between them. The CDR3 sequence is 14 residues long. The CDR3 DNA follows: TGTGCCAGCAGTCCGGCCAGGTCTGGAAACACCATATATTTT. It yields the protein CASSPARSGNTIYF.

The gene calls are TRBV28 and TRBJ1-2; TRBD1 matches 9 bases. V lost 5 bases and J lost 9; bases outside the gene matches: 10. The CDR3 extends over 14 amino acids. Germline CDR1 is MDHEN and CDR2 is SYDVKM. CDR3 protein: CASSLTGQGWRYTF. The CDR3 region has the DNA TGTGCCAGCAGTCTAACGGGACAGGGCTGGCGCTACACCTTC.

This clone was detected a few times. The chain is built from TRBV6-5 and TRBJ1-1; D ambiguous. Looked up from germline, CDR1 is MNHEY and CDR2 is SVGAGI. CDR3 length: 16 residues. Trimming pared 0 bases from V and 1 base from J, leaving 12 bases between. The CDR3 DNA reads as TGTGCCAGCAGTTACTCGACTAGGAGGCGGAACACTGAAGCTTTCTTT. This gives the protein CASSYSTRRRNTEAFF.

V usage is TRBV7-3 and J usage is TRBJ2-1; perhaps TRBD2 as D (6 bases). V was cut by 1 base and J by 0 bases, with 10 bases left in between. Germline lookup yields CDR1 SGHTA and CDR2 FQGTGA. The CDR3 has 16 amino acids. The CDR3, as DNA: TGTGCCAGCAGCTTAAGGAGGGCGGACTCCTACAATGAGCAGTTCTTC. This codes for CASSLRRADSYNEQFF. The full variable domain, in which reference TRBV7-3 and TRBJ2-1 provide the parts outside the CDR3, is GAGVSQTPSNKVTEKGKYVELRCDPISGHTALYWYRQSLGQGPEFLIYFQGTGAADDSGLPNDRFFAVRPEGSVSTLKIQRTERGDSAVYLCASSLRRADSYNEQFFGPGTRLTVL.

The genes are TRBV5-1 and TRBJ1-2, with TRBD1 identical over 9 bases. In germline, CDR1 is SGHRS, CDR2 YFSETQ. V was pared by 4 bases and J by 2 bases, with 6 bases of the junction left unmatched. The CDR3 covers 15 residues. CDR3 sequence (DNA): TGCGCCAGCAGCCCCGGACAGGGGATGAACTATGGCTACACCTTC. Protein sequence: CASSPGQGMNYGYTF.

The rearrangement joins TRBV9 to TRBJ2-2, with unresolved D. V lost 0 bases and J 0 bases, leaving 9 bases between the germline ends. Per the germline V gene, CDR1 is SGDLS and CDR2 is YYNGEE. This CDR3 region has 16 residues. The CDR3 loop reads CASSVGTVANTGELFF. DNA of the CDR3: TGTGCCAGCAGCGTAGGTACAGTCGCGAACACCGGGGAGCTGTTTTTT. Filled out from reference TRBV9 and TRBJ2-2, the complete variable domain reads DSGVTQTPKHLITATGQRVTLRCSPRSGDLSVYWYQQSLDQGLQFLIQYYNGEERAKGNILERFSAQQFPDLHSELNLSSLELGDSALYFCASSVGTVANTGELFFGEGSRLTVL.

The gene calls are TRBV27 and TRBJ1-1; perhaps TRBD1 as D (5 bases). The CDR3 contains 15 residues. Trimming took 2 bases from V and 5 from J, leaving 15 bases between them. In germline, CDR1 is MNHEY, CDR2 SMNVEV (reference sequence). CDR3 sequence reads: CASSLGGPGTTEAFF. DNA of the CDR3: TGTGCCAGCAGTTTAGGAGGTCCAGGGACTACTGAAGCTTTCTTT.

This clone was detected only once. V is TRBV6-5 and J is TRBJ1-1, with 8 bases fitting TRBD1. This CDR3 has 13 residues. After removal of 6 bases from V and 7 bases from J, the junction contained 7 bases not matched to a gene. CDR1 is MNHEY and CDR2 is SVGAGI in the germline V gene. The CDR3 bases are TGTGCCAGCAGGGACGGACAGGGACGTGAAGCTTTCTTT. Translation gives CASRDGQGREAFF.

The chain employs TRBV5-6 and TRBJ2-1; 7 positions match TRBD1. The trim removed 4 bases at V and 0 bases at J, leaving 7 bases unmatched. Looked up from germline, CDR1 is SGHDT and CDR2 is YYEEEE. CDR3 size: 16 residues. CDR3 coding DNA: TGTGCCAGCAGCGGCCCGGGACAGCTCTCCTACAATGAGCAGTTCTTC. Protein product: CASSGPGQLSYNEQFF.

V usage is TRBV30 and J usage is TRBJ2-5; TRBD2 matches 10 bases. In germline, CDR1 is GTSNPN, CDR2 SVGIG (reference sequence). The V and J ends lost 7 bases and 5 bases, in that order; junction bases with no gene match: 10. The CDR3 spans 14 residues. CDR3 loop: CAYAESSGSETQYF. The CDR3 coding sequence is TGTGCCTACGCAGAGTCTAGCGGGAGCGAGACCCAGTACTTC.

The rearrangement uses TRBV14 and TRBJ1-4, with D perhaps TRBD1 (6 bases). Germline V gene lookup returns CDR1 SGHDN and CDR2 FVKESK. Trimming shortened V by 3 bases and J by 5 bases, and 16 bases separated the two germline ends. CDR3 length: 16 amino acids. CDR3 residues: CASSQGITGLNEKLFF. DNA of the CDR3: TGTGCCAGCAGCCAGGGGATAACAGGGCTGAATGAAAAACTGTTTTTT.

The chain employs TRBV5-1 and TRBJ2-1, with 7 bases matching TRBD2. From germline, CDR1 is SGHRS and CDR2 YFSETQ. The CDR3 loop spans 15 amino acids. The V gene end was trimmed by 3 bases and the J gene end by 0 bases; junction bases not matched to a gene: 3. This CDR3 reads CASSYERDSYNEQFF. In DNA, the CDR3 is TGCGCCAGCAGCTACGAGCGGGACTCCTACAATGAGCAGTTCTTC.

This rearrangement joins TRBV4-1 to TRBJ2-3, with 10 bases matching TRBD2. With 4 bases clipped from V and 1 base from J, the junction kept 8 bases outside the gene matches. CDR1 and CDR2 (germline): MGHRA, YSYEKL. The CDR3 length is 17 residues. The CDR3 reads CASSPLTGTSGTDTQYF. The CDR3 bases are TGCGCCAGCAGCCCACTCACCGGGACTAGCGGCACAGATACGCAGTATTTT.

This chain links TRBV4-1 with TRBJ2-7; D is unresolved. Germline V gene lookup returns CDR1 MGHRA and CDR2 YSYEKL. This CDR3 has 18 amino acids. V lost 0 bases and J lost 5, with 23 bases in between. CDR3 amino acids: CASSQDPSHTVTWDEQYF. CDR3 nucleotide sequence: TGCGCCAGCAGCCAAGATCCCTCGCACACGGTGACTTGGGACGAGCAGTACTTC.

V gene TRBV10-3 combines with J gene TRBJ2-2; TRBD1 might be the D (6 bases). CDR1 is ENHRY and CDR2 is SYGVKD in the germline V gene. This CDR3 contains 16 residues. The ends were cut back, 2 bases at V and 0 bases at J, with 10 bases in the middle. CDR3 sequence: CAISEVGTTNTGELFF. CDR3 coding DNA: TGTGCCATCAGTGAGGTCGGGACAACGAACACCGGGGAGCTGTTTTTT.

This chain links TRBV11-3 with TRBJ2-1, with TRBD1 matching over 7 bases. J gave up 0 bases and V 1 base, and 6 bases lay outside the gene matches. The CDR3 totals 17 residues. CDR1 and CDR2 from the germline V gene are SGHNT and YENEEA. In nucleotides, the CDR3 is TGTGCCAGCAGCTTAGGGTGGGCAGGGGGCTCCTACAATGAGCAGTTCTTC. Translation gives CASSLGWAGGSYNEQFF.

V and J are TRBV19 and TRBJ2-5, with 7 bases that match TRBD1. Germline lookup yields CDR1 LNHDA and CDR2 SQIVND (reference sequence). V was clipped by 3 bases and J by 0 bases; unmatched bases: 4. The CDR3 consists of 15 residues. The CDR3 DNA reads as TGTGCCAGTAGTATTACAGGGGCCTACCAAGAGACCCAGTACTTC. It encodes CASSITGAYQETQYF.

This clone was seen a single time. J is TRBJ1-2 and V is TRBV18, with a tentative D call TRBD1 (6 bases). The CDR3 is 14 residues long. Germline V gives CDR1 KGHSH, CDR2 LQKENI. Trimming stripped 3 bases from V and 2 bases from J, with 10 bases between. The CDR3 coding sequence is TGTGCCAGCTCACCGGCAGGGGCGAACTATGGCTACACCTTC. Its protein is CASSPAGANYGYTF.

The gene calls are TRBV14 and TRBJ1-4; 7 positions match TRBD1. This CDR3 spans 15 amino acids. Germline values: CDR1 SGHDN, CDR2 FVKESK. J lost 8 bases, V lost 1 base, and 7 bases had no gene match. This CDR3 is CASSQGQQGNEKLFF. The DNA of the CDR3 is TGTGCCAGCAGCCAAGGTCAACAGGGGAACGAAAAACTGTTTTTT.

The chain couples TRBV28 to TRBJ1-5, with D perhaps TRBD1 (6 bases). Looked up from germline, CDR1 is MDHEN and CDR2 is SYDVKM. Trimming pared 3 bases from V and 6 bases from J, leaving 9 bases between. The length of the CDR3 is 13 residues. The CDR3 coding sequence is TGTGCCAGCAGTTTGGGGGGGGCTCAGCCCCAGCATTTT. It translates to CASSLGGAQPQHF.

The chain links TRBV11-3 to TRBJ1-2; 7 bases are a match to TRBD1. CDR3 size: 13 residues. The V segment lost 1 base and the J segment 7 bases; nucleotides outside the gene matches: 3. Germline CDR1 reads SGHNT; CDR2 reads YENEEA. The CDR3 protein is CASSLGQGAGYTF. DNA for the CDR3: TGTGCCAGCAGCTTAGGACAGGGAGCTGGCTACACCTTC.

In DNA form, the CDR3 reads TGTGCCAGCAGCCCCGGGGGGAATGCCAAAAACATTCAGTACTTC. Its translation: CASSPGGNAKNIQYF. The V gene is TRBV11-3, the J gene TRBJ2-4; 7 nucleotides align to TRBD2. This CDR3 has 15 amino acids. Germline CDR1 reads SGHNT; CDR2 reads YENEEA. Losses at the gene ends were 5 bases for V and 1 base for J; bases not matched to a gene: 5.

The J gene is TRBJ2-5, the V gene TRBV2; the D is unclear. The CDR3 consists of 15 residues. Trimming stripped 1 base from V and 3 bases from J, with 12 bases between. The germline CDR1 and CDR2 sequences are SNHLY and FYNNEI. The DNA for the CDR3 is TGTGCCAGCAGTGAAGGCCTACGCACGGAAGAGACCCAGTACTTC. Its translation is CASSEGLRTEETQYF.

The chain recombines TRBV9 with TRBJ2-3; D unresolved. The V gene's germline CDR1 is SGDLS and CDR2 YYNGEE. The CDR3 has 15 residues. Trimming shortened V by 0 bases and J by 2 bases, and 10 bases separated the two germline ends. CDR3 coding DNA: TGTGCCAGCAGCGTAGAAAACAAAAACACAGATACGCAGTATTTT. This encodes CASSVENKNTDTQYF.

V and J are TRBV11-3 and TRBJ1-1; D is undetermined. The ends were cut back, 1 base at V and 1 base at J, with 4 bases in the middle. Looked up from germline, CDR1 is SGHNT and CDR2 is YENEEA. The CDR3 totals 13 residues. The CDR3 DNA reads as TGTGCCAGCAGCTTAGTAGAGAACACTGAAGCTTTCTTT. Residues: CASSLVENTEAFF. The full variable domain, in which reference TRBV11-3 and TRBJ1-1 provide the parts outside the CDR3, is EAGVVQSPRYKIIEKKQPVAFWCNPISGHNTLYWYLQNLGQGPELLIRYENEEAVDDSQLPKDRFSAERLKGVDSTLKIQPAELGDSAVYLCASSLVENTEAFFGQGTRLTVV.

This chain joins TRBV19 and TRBJ1-5, with TRBD1 matching 8 bases. V dropped 6 bases and J dropped 5; count of bases not matched to a gene: 3. Germline values: CDR1 LNHDA, CDR2 SQIVND (reference sequence). The CDR3 spans 13 residues. CDR3 in amino acids: CASRTDRDQPQHF. CDR3 nucleotides: TGTGCCAGTAGGACGGACAGGGATCAGCCCCAGCATTTT.

V is TRBV19 and J is TRBJ2-7; TRBD1 matches 11 bases. CDR1 and CDR2 from the germline V gene are LNHDA and SQIVND (reference sequence). Germline trimming cut 4 bases from V and 5 bases from J; bases unmatched to any gene: 10. This CDR3 has 16 amino acids. CDR3 nucleotides: TGTGCCAGTAGTAGAGAGTCGGGACAGGGGGTGGACGAGCAGTACTTC. Residues: CASSRESGQGVDEQYF.

The chain joins TRBV6-5 to TRBJ1-2; D is ambiguous. Germline CDR1 and CDR2: MNHEY and SVGAGI. The V end lost 6 bases, the J end lost 4 bases, and 12 bases lay between the germline ends. This CDR3 contains 13 residues. CDR3 sequence (DNA): TGTGCCAGCAGCCCCCCCGAGGCCTATGGCTACACCTTC. It encodes CASSPPEAYGYTF.

CDR3 in amino acids: CASSFLIAGGPVSYNEQFF. CDR3 bases: TGTGCCAGCAGTTTCCTCATAGCGGGAGGGCCCGTTTCCTACAATGAGCAGTTCTTC. The chain uses TRBV5-5 and TRBJ2-1; the match to TRBD2 covers 11 bases. Germline CDR1 is SGHKS and CDR2 is YYEKEE (reference sequence). With 5 bases clipped from V and 1 base from J, the junction kept 14 bases outside the gene matches. This CDR3 spans 19 amino acids.

V is TRBV28 and J is TRBJ2-7; D is perhaps TRBD2 (6 bases). Germline CDR1 and CDR2: MDHEN and SYDVKM. This CDR3 has 15 amino acids. V lost 5 bases, J lost 2 bases, and 16 bases lay in between. CDR3 DNA sequence: TGTGCCAGCAGTCCACGAGGGGAGGAAGCCTACGAGCAGTACTTC. Its translation: CASSPRGEEAYEQYF.